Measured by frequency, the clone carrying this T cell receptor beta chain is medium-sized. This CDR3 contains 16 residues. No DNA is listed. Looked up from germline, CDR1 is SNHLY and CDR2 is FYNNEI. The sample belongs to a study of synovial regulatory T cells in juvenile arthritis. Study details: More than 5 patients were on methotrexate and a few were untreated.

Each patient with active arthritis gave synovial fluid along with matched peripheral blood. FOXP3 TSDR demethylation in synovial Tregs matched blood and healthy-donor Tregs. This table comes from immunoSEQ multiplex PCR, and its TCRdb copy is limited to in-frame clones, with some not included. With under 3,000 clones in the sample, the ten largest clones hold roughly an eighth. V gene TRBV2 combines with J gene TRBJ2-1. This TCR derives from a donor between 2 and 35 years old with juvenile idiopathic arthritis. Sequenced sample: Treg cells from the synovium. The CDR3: CASKQSGYPAYNEQFF.